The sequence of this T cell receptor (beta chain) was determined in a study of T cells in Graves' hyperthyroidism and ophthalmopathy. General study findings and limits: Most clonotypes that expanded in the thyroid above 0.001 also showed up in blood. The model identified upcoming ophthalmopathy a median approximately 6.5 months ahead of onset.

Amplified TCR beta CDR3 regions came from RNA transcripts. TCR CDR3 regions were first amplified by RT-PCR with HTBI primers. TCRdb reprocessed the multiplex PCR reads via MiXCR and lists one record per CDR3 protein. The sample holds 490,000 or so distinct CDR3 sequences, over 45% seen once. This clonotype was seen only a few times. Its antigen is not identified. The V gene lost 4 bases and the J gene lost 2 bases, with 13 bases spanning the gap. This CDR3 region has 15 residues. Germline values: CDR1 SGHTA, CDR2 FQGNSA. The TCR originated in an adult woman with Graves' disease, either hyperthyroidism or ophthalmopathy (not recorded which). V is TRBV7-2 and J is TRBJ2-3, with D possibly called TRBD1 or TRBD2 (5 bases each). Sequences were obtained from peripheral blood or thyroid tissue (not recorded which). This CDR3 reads CASSSAGTHTDTQYF. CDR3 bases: TGTGCCAGCAGCTCCGCCGGGACCCACACAGATACGCAGTATTTT.